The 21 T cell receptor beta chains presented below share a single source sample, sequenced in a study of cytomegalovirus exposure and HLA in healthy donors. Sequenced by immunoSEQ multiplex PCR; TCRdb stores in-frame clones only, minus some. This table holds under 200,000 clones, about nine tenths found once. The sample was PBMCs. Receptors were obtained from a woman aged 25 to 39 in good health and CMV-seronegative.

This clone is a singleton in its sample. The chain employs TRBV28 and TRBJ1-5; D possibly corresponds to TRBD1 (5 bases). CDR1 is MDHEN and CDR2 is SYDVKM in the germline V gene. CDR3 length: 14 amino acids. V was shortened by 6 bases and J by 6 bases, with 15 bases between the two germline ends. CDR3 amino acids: CASRDTGQSQPQHF. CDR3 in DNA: TGTGCCAGCAGGGACACAGGTCAGAGTCAGCCCCAGCATTTT.

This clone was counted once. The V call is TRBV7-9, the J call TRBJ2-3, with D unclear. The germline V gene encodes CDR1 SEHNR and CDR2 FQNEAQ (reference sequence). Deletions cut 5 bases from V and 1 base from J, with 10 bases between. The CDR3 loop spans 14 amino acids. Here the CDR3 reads CASSPARGTDTQYF. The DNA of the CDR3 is TGTGCCAGCAGCCCTGCTAGGGGCACAGATACGCAGTATTTT.

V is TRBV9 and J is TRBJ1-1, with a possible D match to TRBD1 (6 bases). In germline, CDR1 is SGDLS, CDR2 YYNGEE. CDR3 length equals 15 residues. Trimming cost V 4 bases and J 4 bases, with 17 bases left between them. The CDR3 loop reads CASSTTGTPATEAFF. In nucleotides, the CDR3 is TGTGCCAGCAGCACCACAGGGACCCCTGCCACTGAAGCTTTCTTT.

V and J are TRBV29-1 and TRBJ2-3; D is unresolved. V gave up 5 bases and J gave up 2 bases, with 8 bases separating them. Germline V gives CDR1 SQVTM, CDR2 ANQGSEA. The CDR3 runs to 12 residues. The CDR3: CSVRRTTDTQYF. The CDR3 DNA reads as TGCAGCGTTCGCCGGACCACAGATACGCAGTATTTT.

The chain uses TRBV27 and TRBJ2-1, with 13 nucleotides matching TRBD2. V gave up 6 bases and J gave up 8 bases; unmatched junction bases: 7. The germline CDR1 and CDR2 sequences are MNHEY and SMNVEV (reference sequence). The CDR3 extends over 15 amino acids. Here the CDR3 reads CASSTGTSGKDEQFF. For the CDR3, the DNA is TGTGCCAGCAGCACAGGGACTAGCGGGAAAGATGAGCAGTTCTTC.

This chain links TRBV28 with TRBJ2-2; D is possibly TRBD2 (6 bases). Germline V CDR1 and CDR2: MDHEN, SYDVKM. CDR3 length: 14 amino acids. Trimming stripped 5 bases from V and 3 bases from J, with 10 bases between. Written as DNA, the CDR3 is TGTGCCAGCAGTCGTCGGGACTACACCGGGGAGCTGTTTTTT. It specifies CASSRRDYTGELFF.

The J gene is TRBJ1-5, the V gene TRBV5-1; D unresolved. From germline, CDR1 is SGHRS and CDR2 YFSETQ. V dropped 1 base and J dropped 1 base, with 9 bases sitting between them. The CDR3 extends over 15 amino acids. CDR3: CASSLQGASNQPQHF. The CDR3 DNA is TGCGCCAGCAGCTTGCAAGGTGCGAGCAATCAGCCCCAGCATTTT.

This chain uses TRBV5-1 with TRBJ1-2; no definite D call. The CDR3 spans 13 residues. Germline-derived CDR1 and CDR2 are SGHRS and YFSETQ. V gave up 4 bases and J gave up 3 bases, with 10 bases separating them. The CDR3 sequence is CASSQEAYYGYTF. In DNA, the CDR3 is TGCGCCAGCAGCCAGGAGGCTTACTATGGCTACACCTTC.

The CDR3, as DNA: TGTGCCACCAGCAGACAGGTGGGGCGTGAGCAGTTCTTC. This encodes CATSRQVGREQFF. The chain uses TRBV15 and TRBJ2-1, with D possibly matching TRBD1 (5 bases). Germline assignment: CDR1 LNHNV and CDR2 YYDKDF (reference sequence). The CDR3 is 13 residues long. The V gene lost 2 bases and the J gene lost 9 bases, with 11 bases spanning the gap.

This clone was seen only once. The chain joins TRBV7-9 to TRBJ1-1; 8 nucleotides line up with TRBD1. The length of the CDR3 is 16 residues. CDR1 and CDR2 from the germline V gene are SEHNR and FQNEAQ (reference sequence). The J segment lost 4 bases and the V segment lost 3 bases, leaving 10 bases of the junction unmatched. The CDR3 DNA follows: TGTGCCAGCAGCTTCGAGACCACTACAGGGGGCACTGAAGCTTTCTTT. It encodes CASSFETTTGGTEAFF. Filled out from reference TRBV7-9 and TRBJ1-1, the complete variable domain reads DTGVSQNPRHKITKRGQNVTFRCDPISEHNRLYWYRQTLGQGPEFLTYFQNEAQLEKSRLLSDRFSAERPKGSFSTLEIQRTEQGDSAMYLCASSFETTTGGTEAFFGQGTRLTVV.

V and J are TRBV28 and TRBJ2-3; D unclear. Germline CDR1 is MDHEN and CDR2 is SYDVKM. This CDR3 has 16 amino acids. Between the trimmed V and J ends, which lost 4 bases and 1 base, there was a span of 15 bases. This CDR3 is CASSSLRIGRTDTQYF. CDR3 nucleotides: TGTGCCAGCAGTTCCCTGAGAATCGGACGCACAGATACGCAGTATTTT.

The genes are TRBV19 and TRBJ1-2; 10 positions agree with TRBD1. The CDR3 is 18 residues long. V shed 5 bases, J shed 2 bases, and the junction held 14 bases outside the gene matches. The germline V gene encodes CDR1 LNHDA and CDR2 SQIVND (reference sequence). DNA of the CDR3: TGTGCCAGTAGTCAACTTCCGGGACAGGGGTCGCGCAACTATGGCTACACCTTC. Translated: CASSQLPGQGSRNYGYTF.

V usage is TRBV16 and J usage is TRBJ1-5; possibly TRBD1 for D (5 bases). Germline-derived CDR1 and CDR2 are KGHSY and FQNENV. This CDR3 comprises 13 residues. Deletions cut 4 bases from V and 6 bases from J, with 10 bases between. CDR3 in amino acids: CASSRKGLQPQHF. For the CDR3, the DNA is TGTGCCAGCAGCCGTAAGGGGCTTCAGCCCCAGCATTTT.

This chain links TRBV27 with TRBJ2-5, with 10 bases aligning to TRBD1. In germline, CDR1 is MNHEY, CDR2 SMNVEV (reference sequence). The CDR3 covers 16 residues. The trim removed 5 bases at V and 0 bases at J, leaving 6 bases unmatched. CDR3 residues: CASSQRTGGDQETQYF. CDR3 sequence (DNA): TGTGCCAGCAGTCAACGGACAGGGGGAGACCAAGAGACCCAGTACTTC.

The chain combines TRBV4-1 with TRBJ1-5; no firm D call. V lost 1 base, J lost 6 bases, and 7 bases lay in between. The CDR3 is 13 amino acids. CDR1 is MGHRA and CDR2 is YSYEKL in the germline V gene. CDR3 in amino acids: CASSQVVGQPQHF. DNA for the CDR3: TGCGCCAGCAGCCAAGTAGTAGGTCAGCCCCAGCATTTT.

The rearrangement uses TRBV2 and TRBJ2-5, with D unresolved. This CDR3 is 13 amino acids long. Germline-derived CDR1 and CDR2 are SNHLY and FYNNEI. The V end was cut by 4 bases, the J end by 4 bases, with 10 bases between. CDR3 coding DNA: TGTGCCAGCAGTGGCGGTCAGGCAGAGACCCAGTACTTC. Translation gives CASSGGQAETQYF.

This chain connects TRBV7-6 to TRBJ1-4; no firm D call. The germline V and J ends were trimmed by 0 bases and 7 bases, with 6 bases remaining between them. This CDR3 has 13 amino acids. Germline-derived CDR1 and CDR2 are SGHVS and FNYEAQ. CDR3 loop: CASSLAFAEKLFF. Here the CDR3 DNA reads TGTGCCAGCAGCTTAGCGTTTGCTGAAAAACTGTTTTTT.

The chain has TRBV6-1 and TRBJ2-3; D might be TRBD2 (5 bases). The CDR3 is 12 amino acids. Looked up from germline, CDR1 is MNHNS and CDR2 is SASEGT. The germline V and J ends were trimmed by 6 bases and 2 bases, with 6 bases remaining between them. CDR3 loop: CASRLVTDTQYF. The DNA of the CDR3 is TGTGCCAGCAGACTAGTCACAGATACGCAGTATTTT.

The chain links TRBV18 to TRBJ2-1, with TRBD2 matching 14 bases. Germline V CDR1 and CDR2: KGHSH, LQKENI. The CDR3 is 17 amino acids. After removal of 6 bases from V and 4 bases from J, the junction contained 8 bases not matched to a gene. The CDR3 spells CASSVVGTSGGYNEQFF. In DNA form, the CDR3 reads TGTGCCAGCTCCGTGGTCGGGACTAGCGGGGGATACAATGAGCAGTTCTTC. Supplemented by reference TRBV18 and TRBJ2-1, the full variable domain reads NAGVMQNPRHLVRRRGQEARLRCSPMKGHSHVYWYRQLPEEGLKFMVYLQKENIIDESGMPKERFSAEFPKEGPSILRIQQVVRGDSAAYFCASSVVGTSGGYNEQFFGPGTRLTVL.

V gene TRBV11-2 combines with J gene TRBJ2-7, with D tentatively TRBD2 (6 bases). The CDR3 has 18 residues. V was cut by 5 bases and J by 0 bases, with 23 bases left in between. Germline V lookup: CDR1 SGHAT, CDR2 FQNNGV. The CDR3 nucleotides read TGTGCCAGCAGCCCCGGGGGACGGACTGCCCTTATCTCCTACGAGCAGTACTTC. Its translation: CASSPGGRTALISYEQYF.

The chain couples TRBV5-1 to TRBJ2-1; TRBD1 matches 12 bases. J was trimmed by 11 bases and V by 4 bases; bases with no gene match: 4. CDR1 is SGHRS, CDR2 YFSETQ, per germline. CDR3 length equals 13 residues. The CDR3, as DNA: TGCGCCAGCAGCAAGGGACAGGGGGCTCAGCAGTTCTTC. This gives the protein CASSKGQGAQQFF.